These T cell receptor beta chains were read from a single sample in a study of control samples from healthy donors and cancer patients. This table comes from immunoSEQ multiplex PCR, and its TCRdb copy is limited to in-frame clones, with some not included. Seen here are 100,000 to 150,000 clones, 85% to 95% observed once, and the top ten hold roughly 8.6%. The source material was blood. The origin of the receptors is a man between 18 and 35 years old in good health. Both conserved end residues are part of each CDR3. The order of the fields is CDR3 length, J gene, D gene, clone size, V gene, CDR3 protein, CDR3 DNA. The D gene is left open where the match is weak. Expanded clones get a size class; other rows say once, few or many, or leave the size out.

length: 13
J: TRBJ1-1
D: NA
size: NA
V: TRBV14
CDR3: CASSPGIYTEAFF
DNA: TGTGCCAGCAGCCCGGGGATTTACACTGAAGCTTTCTTT

length: 16
J: TRBJ1-2
D: TRBD1
size: once
V: TRBV9
CDR3: CASSGTGAHTNYGYTF
DNA: TGTGCCAGCAGCGGGACAGGGGCTCACACTAACTATGGCTACACCTTC

length: 14
J: TRBJ2-7
D: NA
size: NA
V: TRBV29-1
CDR3: CSVVGPGRTYEQYF
DNA: TGCAGCGTTGTTGGCCCGGGACGGACCTACGAGCAGTACTTC

length: 18
J: TRBJ2-2
D: NA
size: NA
V: TRBV5-1
CDR3: CASSFSPSWTHYTGELFF
DNA: TGCGCCAGCAGCTTTTCTCCTAGTTGGACACACTACACCGGGGAGCTGTTTTTT

length: 15
J: TRBJ1-2
D: TRBD1
size: NA
V: TRBV5-4
CDR3: CASSPGQGIGYGYTF
DNA: TGTGCCAGCAGCCCGGGACAGGGGATTGGGTATGGCTACACCTTC

length: 15
J: TRBJ1-2
D: NA
size: NA
V: TRBV7-2
CDR3: CASSSSQDFNYGYTF
DNA: TGTGCCAGCAGCTCAAGCCAGGATTTTAACTATGGCTACACCTTC

length: 13
J: TRBJ1-4
D: NA
size: NA
V: TRBV18
CDR3: CASSGGPNEKLFF
DNA: TGTGCCAGCTCCGGGGGCCCTAATGAAAAACTGTTTTTT

length: 19
J: TRBJ1-6
D: NA
size: NA
V: TRBV24-1
CDR3: CATLKLKGVPILNNSPLHF
DNA: TGTGCCACTTTAAAGCTTAAGGGGGTCCCAATATTGAATAATTCACCCCTCCACTTT

length: 13
J: TRBJ2-5
D: NA
size: NA
V: TRBV7-3
CDR3: CASSLQGRETQYF
DNA: TGTGCCAGCAGCTTACAGGGGAGGGAGACCCAGTACTTC

length: 14
J: TRBJ2-7
D: NA
size: NA
V: TRBV15
CDR3: CATSRGDGSYEQYF
DNA: TGTGCCACCAGCAGAGGGGACGGGTCCTACGAGCAGTACTTC

length: 14
J: TRBJ2-3
D: NA
size: NA
V: TRBV7-3
CDR3: CASSLRGEADTQYF
DNA: TGTGCCAGCAGCCTCAGGGGCGAGGCAGATACGCAGTATTTT

length: 15
J: TRBJ1-3
D: NA
size: many
V: TRBV2
CDR3: CASNRDLSSGNTIYF
DNA: TGTGCCAGCAATAGGGACCTGAGCTCTGGAAACACCATATATTTT

length: 12
J: TRBJ1-1
D: NA
size: NA
V: TRBV6-5
CDR3: CASNGGRTEAFF
DNA: TGTGCCAGCAATGGGGGACGGACTGAAGCTTTCTTT

length: 12
J: TRBJ1-2
D: NA
size: NA
V: TRBV11-2
CDR3: CASSLVNYGYTF
DNA: TGTGCCAGCAGCTTGGTAAACTATGGCTACACCTTC